One sample yielded the 28 T cell receptor beta chains listed below, sequenced in a study of T cell responses to AZD1222 COVID-19 vaccine. TCRdb's table, derived via immunoSEQ multiplex PCR, lists solely in-frame clones and lacks some. The sample shows 56,000 or so clones, approximately 80% of them seen only once. Sequencing used peripheral blood, obtained 28 days after the second AZD1222 dose. The receptors derive from an adult who received the AZD1222 COVID-19 vaccine.

The chain combines TRBV7-2 with TRBJ1-1, with a tentative D call TRBD1 (6 bases). Germline V gene data show CDR1 as SGHTA and CDR2 as FQGNSA. The CDR3 runs 13 residues. V was clipped by 1 base and J by 11 bases, with 14 bases between them. The DNA of the CDR3 is TGTGCCAGCAGCTTAGGAAGTAAAAGGGGGGCTTTCTTT. Translating gives CASSLGSKRGAFF.

This chain uses TRBV11-2 with TRBJ2-1, with 14 positions matching TRBD2. J was trimmed by 6 bases and V by 2 bases; bases with no gene match: 3. The CDR3 spans 16 residues. Looked up from germline, CDR1 is SGHAT and CDR2 is FQNNGV. The CDR3 bases are TGTGCCAGCAGCTTATGGGGGACTAGCGGGAGCAATGAGCAGTTCTTC. Encoded protein: CASSLWGTSGSNEQFF.

The J gene is TRBJ2-7, the V gene TRBV9; 7 positions match TRBD1. Germline CDR1 and CDR2: SGDLS and YYNGEE. The J segment lost 2 bases and the V segment lost 0 bases, leaving 5 bases of the junction unmatched. This CDR3 has 15 residues. CDR3 nucleotides: TGTGCCAGCAGCGTAGCACAGGGGCCCACCTACGAGCAGTACTTC. Translation gives CASSVAQGPTYEQYF.

This clone appeared once. The chain recombines TRBV5-1 with TRBJ1-6, with D unresolved. The CDR3 extends over 11 amino acids. The germline V gene encodes CDR1 SGHRS and CDR2 YFSETQ. Between the trimmed V and J ends, which lost 2 bases and 15 bases, there was a span of 9 bases. DNA for the CDR3: TGCGCCAGCAGCTTACGTAGGGACCTCCACTTT. Translating gives CASSLRRDLHF. Full variable domain (remainder filled in from reference TRBV5-1 and TRBJ1-6): KAGVTQTPRYLIKTRGQQVTLSCSPISGHRSVSWYQQTPGQGLQFLFEYFSETQRNKGNFPGRFSGRQFSNSRSEMNVSTLELGDSALYLCASSLRRDLHFGNGTRLTVT.

The gene calls are TRBV6-5 and TRBJ2-2; D is possibly TRBD2 (5 bases). The V end was cut by 7 bases, the J end by 3 bases, with 15 bases between. CDR3 length equals 15 residues. The V gene's germline CDR1 is MNHEY and CDR2 SVGAGI. The CDR3 loop is CASKLGRTYTGELFF. The DNA for the CDR3 is TGTGCCAGCAAACTAGGCCGAACCTACACCGGGGAGCTGTTTTTT.

This chain connects TRBV5-4 to TRBJ1-1; D not certain. The CDR3 spans 14 residues. The germline V gene encodes CDR1 SGHNT and CDR2 YYREEE (reference sequence). Trimming left V 1 base short and J 4 bases short, with 11 bases between. This chain's CDR3 is CASSLSGFSTEAFF. CDR3 nucleotides: TGTGCCAGCAGCTTGAGCGGCTTCAGCACTGAAGCTTTCTTT.

The CDR3 spells CASTGWEEQYF. Here the CDR3 DNA reads TGTGCCAGCACGGGGTGGGAGGAGCAGTACTTC. V is TRBV6-5 and J is TRBJ2-7; D is perhaps TRBD2 (5 bases). Trimming left V 7 bases short and J 7 bases short, with 11 bases between. Germline V gene lookup returns CDR1 MNHEY and CDR2 SVGAGI. The CDR3 spans 11 residues.

DNA for the CDR3: TGTGCCAGCAGTCCCTTTGACGGGAATGTAAAGGGGAATGAGCAGTTCTTC. Protein: CASSPFDGNVKGNEQFF. This chain joins TRBV6-6 and TRBJ2-1, with D possibly called TRBD1 or TRBD2 (5 bases each). The CDR3 runs 17 residues. V was cut by 5 bases and J by 7 bases, with 24 bases left in between. Germline lookup yields CDR1 MNHNY and CDR2 SVGAGI (reference sequence).

This clone turned up a few times. The CDR3 protein is CASSEYQVNYGYTF. The CDR3 coding sequence is TGCGCCAGCAGCGAATACCAGGTGAACTATGGCTACACCTTC. The chain is built from TRBV4-1 and TRBJ1-2; D uncertain. V lost 5 bases and J 2 bases, leaving 12 bases between the germline ends. Germline values: CDR1 MGHRA, CDR2 YSYEKL. CDR3 length: 14 amino acids.

The chain employs TRBV20-1 and TRBJ1-1, with D perhaps matching TRBD1 (5 bases). This CDR3 spans 11 amino acids. Trimming pared 4 bases from V and 10 bases from J, leaving 13 bases between. The V gene's germline CDR1 is DFQATT and CDR2 SNEGSKA (reference sequence). CDR3 in amino acids: CSATGGDGAFF. For the CDR3, the DNA is TGCAGTGCTACTGGGGGGGATGGAGCTTTCTTT.

This chain connects TRBV3-1 (or the pseudogene TRBV3-2) to TRBJ1-1; 7 positions match TRBD1. This CDR3 comprises 17 residues. Germline V gene data show CDR1 as LGHDT and CDR2 as YNNKEL (reference sequence). Trimming at V came to 0 bases and at J to 5 bases, leaving 12 bases not matched to a gene. In nucleotides, the CDR3 is TGTGCCAGCAGCCAAGATCGGGGGACAGAGGTAGGGACTGAAGCTTTCTTT. It translates to CASSQDRGTEVGTEAFF.

This rearrangement joins TRBV29-1 to TRBJ2-1; no clear D. Germline CDR1 and CDR2: SQVTM and ANQGSEA. Trimming stripped 6 bases from V and 7 bases from J, with 10 bases between. The CDR3 is made up of 11 amino acids. The CDR3 DNA is TGCAGCGTCTGGGTTAGGAATGAGCAGTTCTTC. This encodes CSVWVRNEQFF.

The chain uses TRBV7-9 and TRBJ2-2; a possible D gene is TRBD2 (6 bases). Germline loops: CDR1 SEHNR, CDR2 FQNEAQ (reference sequence). Trimming removed 0 bases from V and 4 bases from J, with 9 bases in between. CDR3 length equals 15 residues. The CDR3 coding sequence is TGTGCCAGCAGCTTAGCTACAGCGGGCACCGGGGAGCTGTTTTTT. Amino acids: CASSLATAGTGELFF.

The chain combines TRBV27 with TRBJ2-3, with D possibly called TRBD1 or TRBD2 (6 bases each). This CDR3 spans 18 amino acids. Germline V gives CDR1 MNHEY, CDR2 SMNVEV (reference sequence). V lost 2 bases and J lost 2, with 20 bases in between. CDR3 in DNA: TGTGCCAGCAGTTTAGGGGGGCGCGGGATTTTTGTCACAGATACGCAGTATTTT. Protein product: CASSLGGRGIFVTDTQYF.

This clone was picked up a small number of times. The rearrangement joins TRBV14 to TRBJ1-3, with D possibly TRBD1 on 5 matching bases. Trimming removed 4 bases at V and 0 bases at J, with 10 bases between. The germline gives CDR1 SGHDN, CDR2 FVKESK. The CDR3 spans 15 residues. CDR3 region: CASSLAGYSGNTIYF. The CDR3 DNA reads TGTGCCAGCAGCCTTGCAGGGTACTCTGGAAACACCATATATTTT. Full variable domain (missing parts from reference TRBV14 and TRBJ1-3): EAGVTQFPSHSVIEKGQTVTLRCDPISGHDNLYWYRRVMGKEIKFLLHFVKESKQDESGMPNNRFLAERTGGTYSTLKVQPAELEDSGVYFCASSLAGYSGNTIYFGEGSWLTVV.

The table lists this clone with a few counts. The chain joins TRBV2 to TRBJ2-7, with D hard to call. CDR1 is SNHLY and CDR2 is FYNNEI in the germline V gene. CDR3 length: 10 amino acids. Trimming cost V 4 bases and J 4 bases, with 2 bases left between them. CDR3 sequence reads: CASSGYEQYV. CDR3 nucleotide sequence: TGTGCCAGCAGTGGGTACGAGCAGTACGTC.

The genes are TRBV6-2 or TRBV6-3 and TRBJ2-7; unclear D gene. This CDR3 contains 11 residues. V lost 4 bases to trimming and J lost 5 bases, with 6 bases between them. From germline, CDR1 is MNHEY and CDR2 SVGEGT. Written as DNA, the CDR3 is TGTGCCAGCAGTTGGTTGCACGAGCAGTACTTC. The encoded protein is CASSWLHEQYF.

The V call is TRBV2, the J call TRBJ1-2; D possibly corresponds to TRBD1 (5 bases). This CDR3 comprises 13 residues. V lost 5 bases and J 4 bases, leaving 11 bases between the germline ends. The germline V gene encodes CDR1 SNHLY and CDR2 FYNNEI. The CDR3 loop reads CASSWGGTYGYTF. Written as DNA, the CDR3 is TGTGCCAGCAGTTGGGGGGGAACCTATGGCTACACCTTC.

The chain combines TRBV6-5 with TRBJ2-2; 9 nucleotides align to TRBD1. The V and J ends lost 6 bases and 7 bases, in that order; junction bases with no gene match: 6. The CDR3 consists of 14 residues. The germline V gene encodes CDR1 MNHEY and CDR2 SVGAGI. This CDR3 is CASRDRGGGGELFF. CDR3 in DNA: TGTGCCAGCAGGGACAGGGGTGGCGGCGGGGAGCTGTTTTTT.

CDR3 in amino acids: CASSESILWREGNEQFF. DNA of the CDR3: TGCGCCAGCAGTGAGTCGATTTTGTGGCGGGAGGGCAATGAGCAGTTCTTC. The gene calls are TRBV10-2 and TRBJ2-1; 9 nucleotides align to TRBD2. Trimming took 0 bases from V and 6 from J; bases not matched to a gene: 9. Germline V gene data show CDR1 as WSHSY and CDR2 as SAAADI. The CDR3 has 17 amino acids.

The chain joins TRBV7-3 to TRBJ1-5; unclear D gene. The germline gives CDR1 SGHTA, CDR2 FQGTGA. This CDR3 is built from 15 residues. Trimming removed 2 bases at V and 1 base at J, with 9 bases between. This CDR3 reads CASSLVGNSNQPQHF. The CDR3, as DNA: TGTGCCAGCAGCTTAGTCGGGAACAGCAATCAGCCCCAGCATTTT.

This clone has a handful of counts. The chain links TRBV12-5 to TRBJ1-1; no clear D. V lost 1 base to trimming and J lost 8 bases, with 11 bases between them. Germline V lookup: CDR1 LGHNT, CDR2 FRNRAP. The CDR3 extends over 13 amino acids. The CDR3 reads CASGLGGEREAFF. The DNA for the CDR3 is TGTGCTAGTGGTTTGGGTGGGGAAAGGGAAGCTTTCTTT.

As DNA, the CDR3 is TGTGCCAGCAGCTTGGGTGGGACAGGGTATGGTGAGCAGTTCTTC. Its translation is CASSLGGTGYGEQFF. The chain carries TRBV5-8 and TRBJ2-1; 9 bases fit TRBD1. The CDR3 is made up of 15 amino acids. V lost 0 bases, J lost 9 bases, and 7 bases stayed unmatched. Germline V gene data show CDR1 as SGHTS and CDR2 as YDEGEE.

This clone was seen only a few times. The rearrangement links TRBV30 to TRBJ1-5, with no clear D. Trimming cost V 0 bases and J 4 bases, with 13 bases left between them. Per germline, CDR1 GTSNPN and CDR2 SVGIG (reference sequence). The CDR3 runs to 15 residues. DNA of the CDR3: TGTGCCTGGAGTGTAGGCCCCACTTTGAATCAGCCCCAGCATTTT. Translated: CAWSVGPTLNQPQHF.

This clone was detected only once. V usage is TRBV10-3 and J usage is TRBJ2-7, with 9 bases lining up with TRBD2. With V trimmed by 8 bases and J by 6 bases, 2 bases remained unmatched. Germline CDR1 reads ENHRY; CDR2 reads SYGVKD. CDR3 length equals 11 residues. CDR3 DNA sequence: TGTGCCATCTCGACTAGCGGCGAGCAGTACTTC. Translation: CAISTSGEQYF.

Here the CDR3 DNA reads TGTGCCAGCAGCTTAGGGGGTGCGACTGAAGCTTTCTTT. Its translation: CASSLGGATEAFF. The chain employs TRBV11-1 and TRBJ1-1; D remains ambiguous. Germline values: CDR1 SGHAT, CDR2 FQDESV (reference sequence). This CDR3 region has 13 residues. V gave up 1 base and J gave up 5 bases, with 8 bases separating them.

The DNA of the CDR3 is TGTGCCAGCAGCTTGTTTAGCGGGAGCTCCTACAATGAGCAGTTCTTC. This codes for CASSLFSGSSYNEQFF. This rearrangement joins TRBV5-6 to TRBJ2-1; 9 bases match TRBD2. The CDR3 is 16 residues long. Germline trimming cut 1 base from V and 0 bases from J; bases unmatched to any gene: 2. CDR1 is SGHDT and CDR2 is YYEEEE in the germline V gene.

This chain uses TRBV18 with TRBJ2-7; perhaps TRBD2 as D (6 bases). Germline CDR1 and CDR2: KGHSH and LQKENI. CDR3 length: 14 amino acids. V gave up 0 bases and J gave up 9 bases, with 15 bases separating them. The CDR3 nucleotides are TGTGCCAGCTCACCACCGTCCTGCGCGGAGGGGCAGTACGTC. It is translated as CASSPPSCAEGQYV.